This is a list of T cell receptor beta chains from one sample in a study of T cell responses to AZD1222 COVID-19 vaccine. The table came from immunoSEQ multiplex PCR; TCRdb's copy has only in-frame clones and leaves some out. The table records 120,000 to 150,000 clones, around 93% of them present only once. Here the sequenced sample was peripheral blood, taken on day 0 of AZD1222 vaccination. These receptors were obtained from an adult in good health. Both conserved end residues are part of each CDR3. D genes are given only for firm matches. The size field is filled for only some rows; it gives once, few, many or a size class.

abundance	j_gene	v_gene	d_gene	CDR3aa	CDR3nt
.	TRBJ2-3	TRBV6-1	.	CASSEIDWGPDTQYF	TGTGCCAGCAGTGAAATCGACTGGGGCCCAGATACGCAGTATTTT
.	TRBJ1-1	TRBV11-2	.	CASSLELSREAFF	TGTGCCAGCAGCTTAGAGTTGAGCAGAGAAGCTTTCTTT
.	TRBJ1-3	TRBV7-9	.	CASSPTGNTIYF	TGTGCCAGCAGCCCCACAGGAAACACCATATATTTT
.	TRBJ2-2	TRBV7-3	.	CASSPTATNTGELFF	TGTGCCAGCAGCCCCACGGCCACGAACACCGGGGAGCTGTTTTTT
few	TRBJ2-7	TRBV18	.	CASSLQGNEQYF	TGTGCCAGCTCACTTCAGGGGAACGAGCAGTACTTC
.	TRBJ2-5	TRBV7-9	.	CASSSGPEETQYF	TGTGCCAGCAGCTCGGGACCGGAAGAGACCCAGTACTTC
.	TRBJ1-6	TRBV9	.	CASSVAGENSPLHF	TGTGCCAGCAGCGTAGCAGGGGAAAATTCACCCCTCCACTTT
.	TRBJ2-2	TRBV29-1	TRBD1	CSVELGPGQGNTGELFF	TGCAGCGTTGAACTTGGACCCGGACAGGGGAACACCGGGGAGCTGTTTTTT
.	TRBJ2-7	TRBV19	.	CASSVSGSSSYEQYF	TGTGCCAGTAGTGTAAGTGGCAGCAGCTCCTACGAGCAGTACTTC
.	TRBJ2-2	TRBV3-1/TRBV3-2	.	CASSPTRGANTGELFF	TGTGCCAGCAGTCCGACAAGGGGGGCGAACACCGGGGAGCTGTTTTTT
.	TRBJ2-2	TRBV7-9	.	CASSYYGGYTGELFF	TGTGCCAGCAGCTATTATGGTGGATACACCGGGGAGCTGTTTTTT
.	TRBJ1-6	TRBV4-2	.	CASSQDQLQGGSPLHF	TGTGCCAGCAGCCAAGATCAGTTACAGGGAGGGTCACCCCTCCACTTT
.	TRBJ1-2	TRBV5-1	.	CASSFIAGDYGYTF	TGCGCCAGCAGCTTTATTGCTGGGGACTATGGCTACACCTTC
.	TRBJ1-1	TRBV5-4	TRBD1	CASSPDRGQNREAFF	TGTGCCAGCAGCCCGGACAGGGGGCAAAATAGGGAAGCTTTCTTT
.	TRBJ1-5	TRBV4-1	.	CASSQLQGQPQHF	TGCGCCAGCAGCCAACTTCAGGGTCAGCCCCAGCATTTT
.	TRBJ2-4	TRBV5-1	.	CASSTGLASSLAKNIQYF	TGCGCCAGCAGTACGGGTCTAGCATCGAGTCTAGCCAAAAACATTCAGTACTTC
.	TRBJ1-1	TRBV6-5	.	CASRNEGMNTEAFF	TGTGCCAGCAGAAACGAGGGGATGAACACTGAAGCTTTCTTT
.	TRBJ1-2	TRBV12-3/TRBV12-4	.	CASSPQVNYGYTF	TGTGCCAGCAGTCCTCAAGTTAACTATGGCTACACCTTC
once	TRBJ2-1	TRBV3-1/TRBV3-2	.	CASSQGGSISYNEQFF	TGTGCCAGCAGCCAAGGGGGTAGCATTTCCTACAATGAGCAGTTCTTC
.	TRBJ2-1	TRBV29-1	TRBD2	CSVLAGGSYNEQFF	TGCAGCGTTTTAGCGGGAGGTTCCTACAATGAGCAGTTCTTC
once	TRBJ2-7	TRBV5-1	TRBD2	CASSLPGGNEQYF	TGCGCCAGCAGCTTGCCGGGAGGGAACGAGCAGTACTTC
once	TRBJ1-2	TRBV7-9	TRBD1	CASSNTGTGGGYTF	TGTGCCAGCAGCAACACCGGGACAGGGGGTGGCTACACCTTC
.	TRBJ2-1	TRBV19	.	CASSIQREVNEQFF	TGTGCCAGTAGTATTCAACGGGAAGTCAATGAGCAGTTCTTC
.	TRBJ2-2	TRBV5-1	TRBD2	CASRLAGAGELFF	TGCGCCAGCAGACTAGCGGGGGCCGGGGAGCTGTTTTTT
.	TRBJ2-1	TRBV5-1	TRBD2	CASNLLGGSGHYNEQFF	TGCGCCAGCAACCTCCTAGGCGGGAGTGGGCACTACAATGAGCAGTTCTTC
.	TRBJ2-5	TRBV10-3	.	CAISEGVGETQYF	TGTGCCATCAGTGAGGGGGTTGGGGAGACCCAGTACTTC
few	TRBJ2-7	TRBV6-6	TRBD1	CASSSLPGQGAYEQYF	TGTGCCAGCAGTTCCCTACCGGGACAGGGTGCCTACGAGCAGTACTTC
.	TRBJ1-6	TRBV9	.	CASSLRGDQTPLHF	TGTGCCAGCAGCCTTAGGGGTGATCAGACACCCCTCCACTTT
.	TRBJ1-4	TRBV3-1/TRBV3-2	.	CASSQVSFDEKLFF	TGTGCCAGCAGCCAAGTATCCTTCGACGAAAAACTGTTTTTT
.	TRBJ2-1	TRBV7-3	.	CASSYQRDNEQFF	TGTGCCAGCAGCTACCAGCGGGACAATGAGCAGTTCTTC
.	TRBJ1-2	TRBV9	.	CASSVDLGRLNYGYTF	TGTGCCAGCAGCGTAGATCTCGGGCGACTTAACTATGGCTACACCTTC
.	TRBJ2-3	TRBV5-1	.	CASSPQGGDTQYF	TGCGCCAGCAGCCCCCAGGGTGGGGATACGCAGTATTTT
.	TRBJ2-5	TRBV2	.	CASSEWGRETQYF	TGTGCCAGCAGTGAATGGGGGAGGGAGACCCAGTACTTC
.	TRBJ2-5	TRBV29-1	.	CSATGDEETQYF	TGCAGCGCTACCGGGGATGAAGAGACCCAGTACTTC
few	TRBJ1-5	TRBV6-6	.	CASSSEGAQHF	TGTGCCAGCAGTTCCGAGGGCGCCCAGCATTTT
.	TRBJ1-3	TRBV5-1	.	CASSSGPLGDTIYF	TGCGCCAGCAGCTCCGGGCCCCTCGGAGACACCATATATTTT
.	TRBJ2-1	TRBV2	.	CASKFGGLAVNEQFF	TGTGCCAGCAAGTTTGGGGGGTTAGCGGTCAATGAGCAGTTCTTC
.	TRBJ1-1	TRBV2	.	CASKERGTNTEAFF	TGTGCCAGCAAAGAAAGGGGGACGAACACTGAAGCTTTCTTT
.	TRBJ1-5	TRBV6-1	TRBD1	CASSETTGAWNQPQHF	TGTGCCAGCAGTGAAACGACAGGGGCTTGGAATCAGCCCCAGCATTTT
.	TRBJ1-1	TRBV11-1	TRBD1	CASSWDSYNTEAFF	TGTGCCAGCAGCTGGGACAGTTATAACACTGAAGCTTTCTTT
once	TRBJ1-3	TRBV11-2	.	CASSDQTPSSGNTIYF	TGTGCCAGCAGCGACCAGACACCGAGCTCTGGAAACACCATATATTTT
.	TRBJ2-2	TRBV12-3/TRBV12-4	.	CASSLGGAGELFF	TGTGCCAGCAGTTTAGGAGGGGCCGGGGAGCTGTTTTTT
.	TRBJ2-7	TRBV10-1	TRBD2	CASSEREGSEQYF	TGCGCCAGCAGTGAGCGGGAGGGAAGCGAGCAGTACTTC
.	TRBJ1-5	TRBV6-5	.	CASSYSGVGAQPQHF	TGTGCCAGCAGTTACTCGGGAGTTGGGGCACAGCCCCAGCATTTT
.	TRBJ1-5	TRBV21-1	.	CASSYRDRGLKQPQHF	TGTGCCAGCAGCTACCGGGACAGGGGGCTGAAGCAGCCCCAGCATTTT
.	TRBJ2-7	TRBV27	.	CASSLGPDYEQYF	TGTGCCAGCAGTTTAGGCCCCGACTACGAGCAGTACTTC
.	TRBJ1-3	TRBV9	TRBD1	CASSAQGFGNTIYF	TGTGCCAGCAGCGCACAGGGGTTTGGAAACACCATATATTTT
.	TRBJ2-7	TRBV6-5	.	CASSPGWGYYEQYF	TGTGCCAGCAGCCCCGGCTGGGGGTACTACGAGCAGTACTTC
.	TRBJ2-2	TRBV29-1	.	CSVEQGIRPGELFF	TGCAGCGTCGAGCAGGGGATCCGTCCCGGGGAGCTGTTTTTT